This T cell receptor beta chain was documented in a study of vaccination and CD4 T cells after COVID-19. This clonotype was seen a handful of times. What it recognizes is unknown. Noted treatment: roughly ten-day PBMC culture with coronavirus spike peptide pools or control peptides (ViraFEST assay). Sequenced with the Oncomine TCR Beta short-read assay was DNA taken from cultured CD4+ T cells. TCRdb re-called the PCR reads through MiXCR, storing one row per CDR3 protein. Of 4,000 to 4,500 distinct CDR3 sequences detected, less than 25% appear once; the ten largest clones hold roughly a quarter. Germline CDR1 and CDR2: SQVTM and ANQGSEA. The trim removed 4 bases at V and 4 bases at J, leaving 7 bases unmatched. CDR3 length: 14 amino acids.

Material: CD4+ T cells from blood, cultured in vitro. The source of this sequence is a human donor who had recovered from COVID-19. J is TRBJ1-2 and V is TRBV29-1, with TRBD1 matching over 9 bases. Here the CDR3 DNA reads TGCAGCGTTGCGGTCGAGGGACAGGGCTATGGCTACACCTTC. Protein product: CSVAVEGQGYGYTF.